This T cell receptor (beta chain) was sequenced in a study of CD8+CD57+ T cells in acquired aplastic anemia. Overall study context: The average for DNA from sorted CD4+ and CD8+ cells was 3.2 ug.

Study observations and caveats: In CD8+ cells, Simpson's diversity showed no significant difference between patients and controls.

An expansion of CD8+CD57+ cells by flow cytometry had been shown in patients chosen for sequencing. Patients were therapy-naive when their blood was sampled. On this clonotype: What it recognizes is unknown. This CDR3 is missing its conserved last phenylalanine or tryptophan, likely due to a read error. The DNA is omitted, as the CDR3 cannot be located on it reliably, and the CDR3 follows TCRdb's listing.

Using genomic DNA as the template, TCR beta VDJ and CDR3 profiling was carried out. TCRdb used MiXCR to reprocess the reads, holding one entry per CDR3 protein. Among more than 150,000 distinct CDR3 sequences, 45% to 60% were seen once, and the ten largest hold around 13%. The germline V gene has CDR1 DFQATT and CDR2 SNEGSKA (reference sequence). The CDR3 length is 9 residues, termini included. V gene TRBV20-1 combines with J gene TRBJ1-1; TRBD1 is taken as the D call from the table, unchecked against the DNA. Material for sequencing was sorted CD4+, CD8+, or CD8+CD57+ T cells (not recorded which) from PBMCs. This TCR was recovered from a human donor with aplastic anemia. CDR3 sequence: CSAQKGPFS.